The T cell receptor (beta chain) under discussion was sequenced for a study of shared clonotypes between healthy human individuals. Study-level results: Sampling included only blood; tissue repertoires likely differ.

As regards this clone: Its antigen is currently unknown.

Here immunoSEQ multiplex PCR was the method, and the copy in TCRdb shows in-frame clones only, minus some. This sample has some 2.4 million clones; roughly 93% occur once, and the top ten carry more than 0.35%. Donors were Caucasian adults residing in Nashville, Tennessee, USA. V lost 2 bases and J lost 1, with 24 bases in between. The germline gives CDR1 LGHNT, CDR2 FRNRAP. The CDR3 has 20 residues. The source material was naive CD4+ T cells from PBMCs. Regarding subset: CD45RA+ positively selected. This clonotype was obtained from a man younger than 30 in good health. Some clones in this sample may be carry-over from other donors' samples. The chain joins TRBV12-5 to TRBJ1-5; D is possibly TRBD1 (6 bases). The CDR3 DNA reads TGTGCTAGTGGTTTGTCTGCAAGGAGAGGGGGGCAGGGAAGCAATCAGCCCCAGCATTTT. Translated, it gives CASGLSARRGGQGSNQPQHF.